The rows below give T cell receptor beta chains drawn from one sample of a study of radiation and T cells in renal cell carcinoma. Using immunoSEQ multiplex PCR, the repertoire was profiled, and TCRdb retains in-frame clones only, with some absent. This table has around 94,000 clones, about 82% appearing once. This material consisted of blood, taken from a patient whose treatment included radiotherapy and nephrectomy. The receptors come from a man aged 45-65 years with renal cell carcinoma. CDR3s include the opening cysteine and the closing phenylalanine or tryptophan. D genes are given only for firm matches. Part of the rows lack a size; the others show once, few, many or a class for expanded clones.

abundance	v_gene	d_gene	j_gene	CDR3nt	CDR3aa
-	TRBV6-5	TRBD2	TRBJ2-4	TGTGCCAGCAGTTACTCCGGTCGACTAGCAGACATTCAGTACTTC	CASSYSGRLADIQYF
-	TRBV4-1	TRBD2	TRBJ2-1	TGCGCCAGCAGCCAAGGACTAGCGGGAATTGTCTATGAGCAGTTCTTC	CASSQGLAGIVYEQFF
-	TRBV2	-	TRBJ1-2	TGTGCCAGCAGCGGGAACTATGGCTACACCTTC	CASSGNYGYTF
-	TRBV21-1	-	TRBJ2-5	TGTGCCAGCAGCAAAGGCGGGGGGGACTCCGAAGAGACCCAGTACTTC	CASSKGGGDSEETQYF
-	TRBV6-5	-	TRBJ2-7	TGTGCCAGCAGTTACGTCCCCCTGGGCTCCTACGAGCAGTACTTC	CASSYVPLGSYEQYF
-	TRBV7-9	-	TRBJ2-3	TGTGCCAGCAGCTTCGAGGGCACAGATACGCAGTATTTT	CASSFEGTDTQYF
-	TRBV5-1	-	TRBJ2-7	TGCGCCAGCAGCGGAACGGGGTCCGATGGCGAGCAGTACTTC	CASSGTGSDGEQYF
few	TRBV29-1	-	TRBJ1-1	TGCAGCGTTGTTGGTGTCGGCGACACTGAAGCTTTCTTT	CSVVGVGDTEAFF
-	TRBV6-6	TRBD2	TRBJ2-3	TGTGCCAGCAGTTACTCCCCAGCGGGAGGTGCCGATACGCAGTATTTT	CASSYSPAGGADTQYF
-	TRBV6-5	-	TRBJ2-1	TGTGCCAGCAGTTATAAGGGTAATGAGCAGTTCTTC	CASSYKGNEQFF
-	TRBV19	-	TRBJ1-1	TGTGCCAGTAGTACTCGGACGAACACTGAAGCTTTCTTT	CASSTRTNTEAFF
-	TRBV18	-	TRBJ2-3	TGTGCCAGCTCACCACGCAACACAGATACGCAGTATTTT	CASSPRNTDTQYF
-	TRBV28	-	TRBJ2-1	TGTGCCAGCAGCGGAGGGCGTGAGCAGTTCTTC	CASSGGREQFF
-	TRBV7-2	-	TRBJ1-2	TGTGCCAGCAGCTTTAACAGGGCTGGTGGCTACACCTTC	CASSFNRAGGYTF
-	TRBV4-1	TRBD1	TRBJ2-3	TGCGCCAGCAGCAAACAGGGGGCCCGCACAGATACGCAGTATTTT	CASSKQGARTDTQYF
-	TRBV15	TRBD1	TRBJ2-3	TGTGCCACCAGCAGAGAAGGGGGACAGGGTTTACCTGTCACAGATACGCAGTATTTT	CATSREGGQGLPVTDTQYF
-	TRBV14	-	TRBJ2-5	TGTGCCAGCAGCCAAGCGGCTAGCAGACAGACCCAGTACTTC	CASSQAASRQTQYF
-	TRBV20-1	-	TRBJ1-1	TGCAGCAGACGGGCGAACACTGAAGCTTTCTTT	CSRRANTEAFF
few	TRBV5-6	-	TRBJ2-1	TGTGCCAGCAGCTTGGGGGCAGCTGGTGAGCAGTTCTTC	CASSLGAAGEQFF
-	TRBV5-5	-	TRBJ2-6	TGTGCCAGCAGCTTGTACTCTGGGGCCAACGTCCTGACTTTC	CASSLYSGANVLTF
-	TRBV5-4	-	TRBJ1-5	TGTGCCAGCAGCAGAGGAACGGGGGATCAGCCCCAGCATTTT	CASSRGTGDQPQHF
few	TRBV27	TRBD1	TRBJ1-4	TGTGCCAGCAGTTTGGACAGGGGAGGCGAAAAACTGTTTTTT	CASSLDRGGEKLFF
-	TRBV7-9	-	TRBJ1-3	TGTGCCAGCAGCTTATTCGGTCCCATATATTTT	CASSLFGPIYF
-	TRBV19	-	TRBJ2-5	TGTGCCAGTAGTATAGCCCCCAAGGACGTACGATTCCAAGAGACCCAGTACTTC	CASSIAPKDVRFQETQYF
-	TRBV15	-	TRBJ2-3	TGTGCCACCAGCCCCGGGGGCACAGATACGCAGTATTTT	CATSPGGTDTQYF
-	TRBV7-2	-	TRBJ2-7	TGTGCCAGCAGTAATTGGCCTCGCTACGAGCAGTACTTC	CASSNWPRYEQYF
-	TRBV18	TRBD1	TRBJ1-1	TGTGCCAGCTCCCTCACAGGGGACACTGAAGCTTTCTTT	CASSLTGDTEAFF
-	TRBV7-2	-	TRBJ2-5	TGTGCCAGCAGCTTATACCAGGGGAAGGACCAGTACTTC	CASSLYQGKDQYF
once	TRBV4-2	TRBD2	TRBJ2-1	TGTGCCAGCAGCCCAACCGGGACTAGCGGGGGGAAGGCCAATGAGCAGTTCTTC	CASSPTGTSGGKANEQFF
-	TRBV18	TRBD1	TRBJ2-7	TGTGCCAGCTCACCTACAGGGGACGAGCAGTACTTC	CASSPTGDEQYF
-	TRBV2	-	TRBJ2-5	TGTGCCAGCATGTATTCCCAAGGAGGGGAGACCCAGTACTTC	CASMYSQGGETQYF
-	TRBV5-4	-	TRBJ1-5	TGTGCCAGCAGCTTGTGGGGTAGCAATCAGCCCCAGCATTTT	CASSLWGSNQPQHF
few	TRBV28	-	TRBJ2-7	TGTGCCAGCACCCTTAGCGGTACCTACGAGCAGTACTTC	CASTLSGTYEQYF
-	TRBV30	TRBD1	TRBJ2-1	TGTGCCTCGGGACAGGGCCTTTACAATGAGCAGTTCTTC	CASGQGLYNEQFF
-	TRBV25-1	-	TRBJ2-2	TGTGCCAGCAGTGCCCCGCGAGGGGCGAACACCGGGGAGCTGTTTTTT	CASSAPRGANTGELFF
-	TRBV6-4	TRBD2	TRBJ2-3	TGTGCCAGCAGTCATGGGGGGGAAAGTGCAGATACGCAGTATTTT	CASSHGGESADTQYF
once	TRBV2	TRBD2	TRBJ2-3	TGTGCCGGAAAAGGGACTAGCGGGATTGGAGATACGCAGTATTTT	CAGKGTSGIGDTQYF
-	TRBV19	TRBD1	TRBJ1-5	TGTGCCAGTAGTATCGATTATATAACCGGGACAGACGTCGGTCAGCCCCAGCATTTT	CASSIDYITGTDVGQPQHF
few	TRBV14	-	TRBJ2-7	TGTGCAACCGGTAGGAGCTCCTACGAGCAGTACTTC	CATGRSSYEQYF
once	TRBV9	TRBD2	TRBJ2-7	TGTGCCAGCAGCCCCCCTTACGGACTAGCGGGAGAAGGAGGGTCCTACGAGCAGTACTTC	CASSPPYGLAGEGGSYEQYF
-	TRBV9	TRBD2	TRBJ2-7	TGTGCCAGCAGCGTCGGGGGGAGGGGTTACGAGCAGTACTTC	CASSVGGRGYEQYF
-	TRBV6-1	TRBD1	TRBJ2-5	TGTGCCAGCACCGACAGGGTCCAAGAGACCCAGTACTTC	CASTDRVQETQYF
-	TRBV5-4	-	TRBJ1-2	TGTGCCAGCAGCTTTTGGACCAAACGGGAGAACTATGGCTACACCTTC	CASSFWTKRENYGYTF
-	TRBV7-3	TRBD1	TRBJ1-2	TGTGCCAGCAGTCCCGGGACAGGGGGCGATGGCTACACCTTC	CASSPGTGGDGYTF
-	TRBV5-1	-	TRBJ1-4	TGCGCCAGCAGCTTTAATGGAGGGGAGAATGAAAAACTGTTTTTT	CASSFNGGENEKLFF
-	TRBV5-4	TRBD1	TRBJ2-1	TGTGCCAGCAGCAAAACCGGGACAGGGACTTACAATGAGCAGTTCTTC	CASSKTGTGTYNEQFF
-	TRBV7-9	TRBD1	TRBJ1-4	TGTGCCAGCAGCCCCCGGACAGGCCGGGATGAAAAACTGTTTTTT	CASSPRTGRDEKLFF
-	TRBV27	-	TRBJ1-2	TGTGCCAGCAGTCCCTACGGGGGGCTCTATGGCTACACCTTC	CASSPYGGLYGYTF
-	TRBV4-1	TRBD2	TRBJ2-3	TGCGCCAGCAGCCAACGCAGACTAGCGGGGACTACCACAGATACGCAGTATTTT	CASSQRRLAGTTTDTQYF
-	TRBV29-1	-	TRBJ2-3	TGCAGCGTTGGATTTGGGACCGGCACAGATACGCAGTATTTT	CSVGFGTGTDTQYF
-	TRBV11-2	-	TRBJ2-1	TGTGCCAGCAGCTTATTGGGTTTTGACATGGGGGGCCTCTACAATGAGCAGTTCTTC	CASSLLGFDMGGLYNEQFF
few	TRBV12-2	-	TRBJ2-5	TGTGCAAGTCGCTTAGCGGGACTAGCGGGAGTCGGGTCCCAAGAGACCCAGTACTTC	CASRLAGLAGVGSQETQYF
-	TRBV6-6	-	TRBJ1-1	TGTGCCAGCACGCGGACAGTGAACACTGAAGCTTTCTTT	CASTRTVNTEAFF
-	TRBV18	-	TRBJ2-3	TGTGCCAGCTCACCCCTTCCGGAGGGTACAGATACGCAGTATTTT	CASSPLPEGTDTQYF
once	TRBV29-1	TRBD2	TRBJ2-3	TGCAGCGTTGAAGAGCGGACTAGCGGACTCACAGATACGCAGTATTTT	CSVEERTSGLTDTQYF
-	TRBV27	-	TRBJ1-2	TGTGCCAGCCGTTACGAGGCGGGCAGCACGTACTATGGCTACACCTTC	CASRYEAGSTYYGYTF
-	TRBV7-9	-	TRBJ1-1	TGTGCCAGCAGCCCCATCGGGGGGTACACTGAAGCTTTCTTT	CASSPIGGYTEAFF
-	TRBV11-1	-	TRBJ1-5	TGTGCCAGCAGCTTAGTTCTCTATAGCAATCAGCCCCAGCATTTT	CASSLVLYSNQPQHF
-	TRBV7-9	-	TRBJ1-1	TGTGCCAGCAGCGGAAGGACACTGAACACTGAAGCTTTCTTT	CASSGRTLNTEAFF
-	TRBV9	TRBD2	TRBJ2-1	TGTGCCAGCAGCGCCCAGGGACTAGCGGACTACAATGAGCAGTTCTTC	CASSAQGLADYNEQFF